This T cell receptor (beta chain) appears in the sequencing data of a study of blood T cell repertoires in COVID-19. Across the whole study: COVID-19 samples collected from the United States, Italy and Spain covered acute and convalescent phases. The analysed material was cDNA or gDNA that came from T cells, B-cell-depleted T cells, or PBMCs.

Original methodology: Reference gene primer amplification gave estimated nucleated cell counts. Using immunoSEQ multiplex PCR, the repertoire was profiled, and TCRdb retains in-frame clones only, with some absent. Clone size and V and J calls were adopted from that table, with D and trimming inferred from the DNA. In the table there are about 400,000 clones, more than 80% of which are singletons. With 2 bases removed from V and 1 base from J, the gap between germline ends came to 11 bases. Per germline, CDR1 LGHDT and CDR2 YNNKEL (reference sequence). CDR3 length: 15 residues. The sequence derives from a woman in her 30s with active or convalescent COVID-19. The material sequenced was peripheral blood. The chain is built from TRBV3-1 (or the pseudogene TRBV3-2) and TRBJ1-1, with D uncertain. The CDR3 here is CASSQRGTANTEAFF. DNA of the CDR3: TGTGCCAGCAGCCAACGGGGTACAGCGAACACTGAAGCTTTCTTT.